This T cell receptor beta chain originates from a study of T cell responses to AZD1222 COVID-19 vaccine. Findings of the study overall: Reportedly, nearly half the spike-specific TCRs target unmutated variant regions. Without day 14 samples, only post-peak T cell repertoires were studied.

Sequencing used immunoSEQ multiplex PCR; TCRdb keeps in-frame clones, though not all of them. Seen here are roughly 60,000 clones, roughly 80% observed once, and the top ten hold less than 4.5%. Turning to this clone: The antigen is unknown.

The sequence derives from an adult who received the AZD1222 COVID-19 vaccine. The sample here was peripheral blood, taken 28 days after the second AZD1222 dose.

Written as DNA, the CDR3 is TGTGCCAGCAGGACCAGCTACGAGCAGTACTTC. Encoded protein: CASRTSYEQYF. The genes are TRBV6-5 and TRBJ2-7; D gene unclear. The length of the CDR3 is 11 residues. Germline V gene sequence: CDR1 MNHEY, CDR2 SVGAGI. Trimming shortened V by 6 bases and J by 3 bases, and 6 bases separated the two germline ends.